Listed below are T cell receptor beta chains from one sample, sequenced in a study of blood T cells in healthy people across ages. Each CDR3 protein gets one entry after TCRdb re-called the 5' RACE reads with MiXCR. The table records roughly 680,000 distinct CDR3 sequences, around half of them present only once. Sequencing was performed on blood. The receptors derive from an older woman in good health. The CDR3 runs from the conserved cysteine through the conserved F or W. D genes are given only for firm matches. Where a row states a size, it is once, few, many or the class of an expanded clone; other rows omit it.

TRBJ2-7 - TRBV20-1 - CSAREDTRRGFNEQYF TGCAGTGCTAGAGAGGACACCCGACGGGGGTTCAACGAGCAGTACTTC
TRBJ1-1 few TRBV7-9 TRBD1 CASSTTEGTGNTEAFF TGTGCCAGCAGCACAACCGAAGGGACAGGGAACACTGAAGCTTTCTTT
TRBJ2-1 - TRBV20-1 TRBD2 CSARLAVTNEQFF TGCAGTGCTAGACTAGCGGTGACCAATGAGCAGTTCTTC
TRBJ1-5 - TRBV20-1 - CSANDDPNQPQHF TGCAGTGCGAACGACGACCCCAATCAGCCCCAGCATTTT
TRBJ1-1 - TRBV6-6 - CASSAKAEAFF TGTGCCAGCAGTGCCAAGGCTGAAGCTTTCTTT
TRBJ2-3 few TRBV20-1 - CSGRAHTDTQYF TGCAGTGGACGGGCACACACAGATACGCAGTATTTT
TRBJ2-1 few TRBV20-1 TRBD1 CSASRRTGPYNEQFF TGCAGTGCTAGTCGCCGGACAGGTCCCTACAATGAGCAGTTCTTC
TRBJ1-6 - TRBV20-1 - CSADQGNSPLHF TGCAGTGCAGACCAGGGGAATTCACCCCTCCACTTT
TRBJ2-1 - TRBV24-1 TRBD1 CATSEKDRAYNEQFF TGTGCCACCAGTGAGAAGGACAGGGCGTACAATGAGCAGTTCTTC
TRBJ2-5 - TRBV4-3 - CASSQGPAFETQYF TGCGCCAGCAGCCAGGGACCAGCGTTTGAGACCCAGTACTTC
TRBJ2-1 few TRBV4-3 - CASSQVKSAAGYYNEQFF TGCGCCAGCAGCCAAGTCAAGTCTGCGGCCGGTTACTACAATGAGCAGTTCTTC
TRBJ1-2 - TRBV7-9 - CASSLVQGIPLYGYTF TGTGCCAGCAGCTTAGTCCAGGGAATCCCCCTCTATGGCTACACCTTC
TRBJ2-1 - TRBV27 - CASRPAGGLNNEQFF TGTGCCAGCAGGCCGGCAGGAGGGCTAAACAATGAGCAGTTCTTC
TRBJ1-1 - TRBV29-1 TRBD1 CSAGQGLNTEAFF TGCAGCGCGGGACAGGGTCTGAACACTGAAGCTTTCTTT
TRBJ1-2 - TRBV30 - CAWSPNGNYGYTF TGTGCCTGGAGCCCAAATGGAAACTATGGCTACACCTTC
TRBJ2-1 - TRBV20-1 - CSRRAGNEQFF TGCAGTCGACGCGCGGGGAATGAGCAGTTCTTC
TRBJ2-5 - TRBV7-9 TRBD2 CASSFSKGTSGGRGETQYF TGTGCCAGCAGCTTTAGCAAGGGGACTAGCGGTGGAAGAGGCGAGACCCAGTACTTC
TRBJ2-5 - TRBV5-1 - CASSLGHSEVETQYF TGCGCCAGCAGCTTGGGACACTCTGAGGTGGAGACCCAGTACTTC